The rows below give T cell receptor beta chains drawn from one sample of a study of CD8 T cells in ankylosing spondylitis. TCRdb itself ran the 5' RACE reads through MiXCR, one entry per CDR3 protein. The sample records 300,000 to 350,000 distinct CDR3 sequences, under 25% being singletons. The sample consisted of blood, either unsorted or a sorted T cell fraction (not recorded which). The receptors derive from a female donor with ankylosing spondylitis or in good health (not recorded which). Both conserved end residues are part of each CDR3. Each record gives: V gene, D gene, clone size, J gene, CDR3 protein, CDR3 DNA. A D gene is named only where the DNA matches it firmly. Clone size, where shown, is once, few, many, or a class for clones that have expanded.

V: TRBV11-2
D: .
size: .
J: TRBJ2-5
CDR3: CASSLQPRGTQYF
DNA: TGTGCCAGCAGTTTGCAGCCTCGAGGGACCCAGTACTTC

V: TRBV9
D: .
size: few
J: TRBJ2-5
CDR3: CASSIRDQETQYF
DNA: TGTGCCAGCAGCATCCGGGACCAGGAGACCCAGTACTTC

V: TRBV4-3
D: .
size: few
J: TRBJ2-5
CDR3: CASSRLSMTGTQYF
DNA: TGCGCCAGCAGCCGCCTCAGCATGACGGGGACCCAGTACTTC

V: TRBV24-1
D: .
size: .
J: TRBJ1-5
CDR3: CATSDPGVPGNQPQHF
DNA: TGTGCCACCAGTGACCCTGGGGTGCCGGGCAATCAGCCCCAGCATTTT

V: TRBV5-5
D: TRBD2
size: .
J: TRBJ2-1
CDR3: CASSPLSSGRPNEQFF
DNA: TGTGCCAGCAGTCCTCTCTCTAGCGGGAGGCCTAATGAGCAGTTCTTC

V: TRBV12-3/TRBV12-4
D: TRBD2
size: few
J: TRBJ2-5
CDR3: CASSPSGSKETQYF
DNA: TGTGCCAGCAGTCCTAGCGGTTCTAAAGAGACCCAGTACTTC

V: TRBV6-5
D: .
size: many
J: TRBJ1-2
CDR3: CASSYGMRLGYTF
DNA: TGTGCCAGCAGTTACGGGATGCGTTTAGGCTACACCTTC

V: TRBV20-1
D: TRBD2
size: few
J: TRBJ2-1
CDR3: CSAIELAGANEQFF
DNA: TGCAGTGCTATAGAGCTAGCGGGAGCTAATGAGCAGTTCTTC

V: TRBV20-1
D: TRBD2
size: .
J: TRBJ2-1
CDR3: CSARGPIAGASYEQFF
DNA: TGCAGTGCTAGAGGCCCCATAGCGGGGGCGAGCTATGAGCAGTTCTTC

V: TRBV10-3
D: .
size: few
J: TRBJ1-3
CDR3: CAIRQFSGNTIYF
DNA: TGTGCCATCAGACAGTTCTCTGGAAACACCATATATTTT

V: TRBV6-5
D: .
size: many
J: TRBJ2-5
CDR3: CASSYFRGRPQETQYF
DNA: TGTGCCAGCAGTTACTTCAGGGGAAGGCCACAGGAGACCCAGTACTTC

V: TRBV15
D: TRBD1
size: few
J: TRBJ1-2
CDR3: CATSRGTGGTYGYTF
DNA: TGTGCCACCAGCAGAGGGACAGGGGGAACCTATGGCTACACCTTC

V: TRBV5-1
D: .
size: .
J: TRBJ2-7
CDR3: CASSFSTASYEQYF
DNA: TGCGCCAGCAGCTTTTCGACTGCCAGCTACGAGCAGTACTTC

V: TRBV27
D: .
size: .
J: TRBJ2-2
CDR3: CASNKGTGELFF
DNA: TGTGCCAGCAATAAAGGGACCGGGGAGCTGTTTTTT

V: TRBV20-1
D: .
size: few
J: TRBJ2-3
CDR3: CSARNPDSTDTQYF
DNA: TGCAGTGCTAGAAACCCGGATAGCACAGATACGCAGTATTTT

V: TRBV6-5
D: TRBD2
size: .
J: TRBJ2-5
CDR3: CASSYSRLAGAGETQYF
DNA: TGTGCCAGCAGTTACTCCCGGCTAGCGGGAGCGGGAGAGACCCAGTACTTC

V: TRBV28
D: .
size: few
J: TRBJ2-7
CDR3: CASTHRFSYEQYF
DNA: TGTGCCAGCACTCACAGGTTCTCCTACGAGCAGTACTTC

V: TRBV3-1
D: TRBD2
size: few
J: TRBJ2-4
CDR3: CASSQDGLVPKNIQYF
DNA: TGTGCCAGCAGCCAAGATGGACTAGTCCCAAAAAACATTCAGTACTTC

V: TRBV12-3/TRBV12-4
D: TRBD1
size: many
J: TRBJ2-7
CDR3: CASSPRTGANEQYF
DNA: TGTGCCAGCAGTCCACGGACAGGGGCCAACGAGCAGTACTTC

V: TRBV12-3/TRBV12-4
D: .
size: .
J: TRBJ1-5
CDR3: CASSLVGRVGGNQPQHF
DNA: TGTGCCAGCAGTTTAGTGGGCAGGGTGGGGGGCAATCAGCCCCAGCATTTT

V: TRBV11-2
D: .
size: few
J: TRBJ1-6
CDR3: CASSLVLYSPLHF
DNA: TGTGCCAGCAGCTTAGTACTGTACTCACCCCTCCACTTT

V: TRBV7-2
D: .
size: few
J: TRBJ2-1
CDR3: CASSFTDNEQFF
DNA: TGTGCCAGCAGCTTCACGGACAATGAGCAGTTCTTC

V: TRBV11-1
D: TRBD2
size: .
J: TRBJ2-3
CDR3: CASSQRVGSGGISTDTQYF
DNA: TGTGCCAGCAGCCAGAGGGTCGGAAGCGGGGGGATATCCACAGATACGCAGTATTTT

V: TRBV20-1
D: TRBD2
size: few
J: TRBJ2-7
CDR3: CSAIAGLAPSYEQYF
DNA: TGCAGTGCCATAGCGGGACTAGCCCCCTCCTACGAGCAGTACTTC

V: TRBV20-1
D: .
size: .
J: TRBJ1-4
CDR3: CSAPTWAWANEKLFF
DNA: TGCAGTGCGCCAACCTGGGCCTGGGCAAACGAAAAACTGTTTTTT

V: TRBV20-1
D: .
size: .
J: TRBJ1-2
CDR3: CSAPTRVTYGYTF
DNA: TGCAGTGCTCCGACACGGGTTACCTATGGCTACACCTTC

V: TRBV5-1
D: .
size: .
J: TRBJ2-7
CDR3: CASSLGGGNYEQYF
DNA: TGCGCCAGCAGCTTGGGAGGCGGGAACTACGAGCAGTACTTC

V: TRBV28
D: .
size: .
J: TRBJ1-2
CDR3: CASSLPPLQGPDGYTF
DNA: TGTGCCAGCAGTTTGCCGCCCCTACAGGGCCCGGATGGCTACACCTTC

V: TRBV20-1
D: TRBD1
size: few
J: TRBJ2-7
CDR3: CSALLLDRPYEQYF
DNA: TGCAGTGCCCTCCTCCTGGACAGGCCCTACGAGCAGTACTTC

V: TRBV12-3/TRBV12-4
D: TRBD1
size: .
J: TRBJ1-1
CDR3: CASSLGTGLEAFF
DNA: TGTGCCAGCAGCCTGGGGACAGGCCTTGAAGCTTTCTTT

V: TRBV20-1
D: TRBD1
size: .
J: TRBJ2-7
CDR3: CSASRWGQGSYEQYF
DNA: TGCAGTGCCTCCCGGTGGGGACAGGGGTCCTACGAGCAGTACTTC